These 22 T cell receptor beta chains originate from one sample sequenced in a study of control samples from healthy donors and cancer patients. TCRdb's copy holds only in-frame clones and misses some; the assay was immunoSEQ multiplex PCR. The table lists approximately 41,000 clones, around 94% of them singletons. Sequencing was carried out using blood. The receptors shown here come from a man aged 55 to 70 in good health.

The gene calls are TRBV12-3 or TRBV12-4 and TRBJ2-7, with 9 bases fitting TRBD2. This CDR3 comprises 13 residues. Trimming cost V 9 bases and J 3 bases; bases outside gene matches: 6. The CDR3 region is CASFLAGSYEQYF. The CDR3 DNA follows: TGTGCCAGTTTCCTAGCGGGGAGCTACGAGCAGTACTTC.

The V gene is TRBV5-5, the J gene TRBJ2-5; D is uncertain. Trimming took 2 bases from V and 5 from J, leaving 13 bases between them. This CDR3 is built from 14 residues. Germline CDR1 and CDR2: SGHKS and YYEKEE (reference sequence). For the CDR3, the DNA is TGTGCCAGCAGCTTAGAGTTGCGTGAGGAGACCCAGTACTTC. This translates into CASSLELREETQYF.

This clone was seen a single time. The V call is TRBV5-4, the J call TRBJ1-1, with D maybe TRBD1 (6 bases). Per germline, CDR1 SGHNT and CDR2 YYREEE (reference sequence). The CDR3 is 14 residues long. Trimming took 4 bases from V and 5 from J, leaving 15 bases between them. The CDR3 DNA reads TGTGCCAGCAGCAGGGGGGGGGCGCGAACTGAAGCTTTCTTT. Its protein product is CASSRGGARTEAFF. Variable domain in full (rest from reference TRBV5-4 and TRBJ1-1): ETGVTQSPTHLIKTRGQQVTLRCSSQSGHNTVSWYQQALGQGPQFIFQYYREEENGRGNFPPRFSGLQFPNYSSELNVNALELDDSALYLCASSRGGARTEAFFGQGTRLTVV.

The J gene is TRBJ1-2, the V gene TRBV2; D is ambiguous. The CDR3 is 18 residues long. Per germline, CDR1 SNHLY and CDR2 FYNNEI. V gave up 0 bases and J gave up 2 bases, with 19 bases separating them. In DNA, the CDR3 is TGTGCCAGCAGTGAAGCGCGGGTTTGGATATCCAACAACTATGGCTACACCTTC. It is translated as CASSEARVWISNNYGYTF. Full variable domain (remainder filled in from reference TRBV2 and TRBJ1-2): EPEVTQTPSHQVTQMGQEVILRCVPISNHLYFYWYRQILGQKVEFLVSFYNNEISEKSEIFDDQFSVERPDGSNFTLKIRSTKLEDSAMYFCASSEARVWISNNYGYTFGSGTRLTVV.

J is TRBJ2-1 and V is TRBV11-2, with TRBD2 matching over 9 bases. The CDR3 length is 15 residues. CDR1 is SGHAT, CDR2 FQNNGV, per germline. J lost 5 bases, V lost 3 bases, and 5 bases had no gene match. As DNA, the CDR3 is TGTGCCAGCAGCTTTTATAGCGGGAGCGACAATGAGCAGTTCTTC. Translating gives CASSFYSGSDNEQFF. The variable domain in full, with the rest retrieved from reference TRBV11-2 and TRBJ2-1, is EAGVAQSPRYKIIEKRQSVAFWCNPISGHATLYWYQQILGQGPKLLIQFQNNGVVDDSQLPKDRFSAERLKGVDSTLKIQPAKLEDSAVYLCASSFYSGSDNEQFFGPGTRLTVL.

The V call is TRBV5-1, the J call TRBJ1-1; a possible D gene is TRBD1 (6 bases). The CDR3 length is 15 residues. V was pared by 0 bases and J by 1 base, with 10 bases between. Germline loops: CDR1 SGHRS, CDR2 YFSETQ. The CDR3 loop is CASSLAGTPNTEAFF. The CDR3 coding sequence is TGCGCCAGCAGCTTGGCCGGGACACCGAACACTGAAGCTTTCTTT.

The chain links TRBV28 to TRBJ2-7; D gene unclear. The length of the CDR3 is 15 residues. V was clipped by 5 bases and J by 3 bases, with 17 bases between them. CDR1 and CDR2 (germline): MDHEN, SYDVKM. DNA of the CDR3: TGTGCCAGCAGTCCCCCGACCTCCTCTAGCTACGAGCAGTACTTC. It codes for CASSPPTSSSYEQYF. Full variable domain (outside the CDR3, taken from reference TRBV28 and TRBJ2-7): DVKVTQSSRYLVKRTGEKVFLECVQDMDHENMFWYRQDPGLGLRLIYFSYDVKMKEKGDIPEGYSVSREKKERFSLILESASTNQTSMYLCASSPPTSSSYEQYFGPGTRLTVT.

This clone was observed a handful of times. The V gene is TRBV9, the J gene TRBJ1-2; 7 nucleotides agree with TRBD1. The V gene end was trimmed by 0 bases and the J gene end by 1 base; junction bases not matched to a gene: 9. This CDR3 contains 17 residues. Germline CDR1 reads SGDLS; CDR2 reads YYNGEE. The DNA for the CDR3 is TGTGCCAGCAGCGTAGAAGGGACAGCTTCGTATAACTATGGCTACACCTTC. It is translated as CASSVEGTASYNYGYTF.

The chain combines TRBV28 with TRBJ2-7, with a tentative D call TRBD1 (5 bases). CDR1 is MDHEN and CDR2 is SYDVKM in the germline V gene. With 6 bases removed from V and 3 bases from J, the gap between germline ends came to 21 bases. CDR3 length: 16 amino acids. This CDR3 reads CASSLRRSRTSYEQYF. The CDR3 DNA sequence: TGTGCCAGCAGCCTGCGTCGATCTAGGACAAGCTACGAGCAGTACTTC.

The chain links TRBV24-1 to TRBJ2-3, with 10 nucleotides matching TRBD1. Germline lookup yields CDR1 KGHDR and CDR2 SFDVKD. The V and J ends lost 0 bases and 1 base, in that order; junction bases with no gene match: 3. The CDR3 is 17 amino acids. The CDR3 DNA follows: TGTGCCACCAGTGATTTGTCGGACAGGGGGGGCACAGATACGCAGTATTTT. Translating it yields CATSDLSDRGGTDTQYF.

This sequence joins TRBV2 and TRBJ2-1; the D gene is possibly TRBD2 (6 bases). The length of the CDR3 is 13 residues. The V gene lost 2 bases and the J gene lost 8 bases, with 10 bases spanning the gap. Germline CDR1 is SNHLY and CDR2 is FYNNEI. This chain's CDR3 is CASSESWGDEQFF. The CDR3 region has the DNA TGTGCCAGCAGTGAATCTTGGGGGGATGAGCAGTTCTTC.

This clone was detected only a few times. The V and J genes are TRBV28 and TRBJ1-5; D is undetermined. Germline V gene data show CDR1 as MDHEN and CDR2 as SYDVKM. The CDR3 spans 15 residues. V lost 3 bases and J lost 4, with 13 bases in between. The CDR3 is CASSFKMTTNQPQHF. CDR3 DNA sequence: TGTGCCAGCAGTTTTAAAATGACCACTAATCAGCCCCAGCATTTT.

This clone appeared once. V gene TRBV19 combines with J gene TRBJ2-1; 13 positions agree with TRBD2. Germline V lookup: CDR1 LNHDA, CDR2 SQIVND (reference sequence). This CDR3 comprises 16 residues. V was pared by 5 bases and J by 12 bases, with 13 bases of the junction left unmatched. The CDR3 region is CASSPTSGRIIAVQFF. The CDR3 bases are TGTGCCAGTAGTCCGACTAGCGGGAGGATTATCGCGGTGCAGTTCTTC.

This clone appeared a single time. The V and J genes are TRBV27 and TRBJ1-6; D is undetermined. V lost 2 bases, J lost 7 bases, and 3 bases lay in between. The CDR3 loop spans 12 amino acids. Germline V lookup: CDR1 MNHEY, CDR2 SMNVEV (reference sequence). CDR3 amino acids: CASSLPNSPLHF. CDR3 bases: TGTGCCAGCAGTTTACCCAATTCACCCCTCCACTTT.

The chain recombines TRBV6-5 with TRBJ1-5; weak D call: TRBD1 (5 bases). Trimming took 5 bases from V and 4 from J, leaving 15 bases between them. The CDR3 length is 15 residues. Germline CDR1 reads MNHEY; CDR2 reads SVGAGI. The CDR3, as DNA: TGTGCCAGCAGTACCGGGACGGCAGCAAATCAGCCCCAGCATTTT. This gives the protein CASSTGTAANQPQHF.

V is TRBV5-4 and J is TRBJ2-7; D is perhaps TRBD1 (7 bases). Trimming pared 2 bases from V and 5 bases from J, leaving 11 bases between. This CDR3 spans 13 amino acids. CDR1 is SGHNT and CDR2 is YYREEE in the germline V gene (reference sequence). CDR3 sequence: CASSFSRGDEQYF. In nucleotides, the CDR3 is TGTGCCAGCAGCTTCTCCAGGGGGGACGAGCAGTACTTC. Using reference TRBV5-4 and TRBJ2-7 for the parts outside the CDR3, the full variable domain is ETGVTQSPTHLIKTRGQQVTLRCSSQSGHNTVSWYQQALGQGPQFIFQYYREEENGRGNFPPRFSGLQFPNYSSELNVNALELDDSALYLCASSFSRGDEQYFGPGTRLTVT.

This chain joins TRBV11-2 and TRBJ1-2; D gene unclear. CDR3 size: 14 residues. Trimming left V 1 base short and J 4 bases short, with 10 bases between. From germline, CDR1 is SGHAT and CDR2 FQNNGV. This CDR3 is CASSLAGGPYGYTF. The CDR3 DNA reads as TGTGCCAGCAGCTTAGCAGGCGGACCCTATGGCTACACCTTC. Supplemented by reference TRBV11-2 and TRBJ1-2, the full variable domain reads EAGVAQSPRYKIIEKRQSVAFWCNPISGHATLYWYQQILGQGPKLLIQFQNNGVVDDSQLPKDRFSAERLKGVDSTLKIQPAKLEDSAVYLCASSLAGGPYGYTFGSGTRLTVV.

This sequence joins TRBV7-6 and TRBJ1-2; D is unclear. Looked up from germline, CDR1 is SGHVS and CDR2 is FNYEAQ. The CDR3 has 12 amino acids. Trimming took 4 bases from V and 4 from J, leaving 7 bases between them. CDR3 loop: CASSSPSYGYTF. In DNA, the CDR3 is TGTGCCAGCAGCTCTCCAAGCTATGGCTACACCTTC.

The V and J genes are TRBV28 and TRBJ2-1, with D unclear. The germline CDR1 and CDR2 sequences are MDHEN and SYDVKM. V lost 2 bases and J 6 bases, leaving 17 bases between the germline ends. The CDR3 consists of 16 residues. As DNA, the CDR3 is TGTGCCAGCAGTTTAGTGGTAGAATTGTCAACCAATGAGCAGTTCTTC. Translated: CASSLVVELSTNEQFF.

The V and J genes are TRBV4-1 and TRBJ2-7, with TRBD2 matching over 11 bases. The germline CDR1 and CDR2 sequences are MGHRA and YSYEKL. The ends lost 4 bases at V and 7 bases at J; junction bases unmatched: 6. The CDR3 totals 14 residues. The CDR3 bases are TGCGCCAGCAGCCGTAGCGGGAGGGTTTGGGAGCAGTACTTC. Amino acid sequence: CASSRSGRVWEQYF.

In this sample, this clone is large. The chain carries TRBV27 and TRBJ2-2; D possibly corresponds to TRBD2 (5 bases). The CDR3 is 15 residues long. The V end was cut by 8 bases, the J end by 0 bases, with 13 bases between. Germline V gene sequence: CDR1 MNHEY, CDR2 SMNVEV (reference sequence). The CDR3, as DNA: TGTGCCAGCCGTCCTCGAGGGCCGAACACCGGGGAGCTGTTTTTT. It encodes CASRPRGPNTGELFF.

The gene calls are TRBV30 and TRBJ1-2, with D possibly TRBD1 on 5 matching bases. The CDR3 length is 12 residues. Germline V CDR1 and CDR2: GTSNPN, SVGIG (reference sequence). V lost 0 bases and J 8 bases, leaving 10 bases between the germline ends. CDR3 nucleotides: TGTGCCTGGAGTGTTCAGGGAGAAGGCTACACCTTC. Residues: CAWSVQGEGYTF.